This T cell receptor beta chain was captured in a study of T cell changes during pregnancy in multiple sclerosis. This CDR3 has 13 amino acids. The ends were cut back, 2 bases at V and 4 bases at J, with 9 bases in the middle. Looked up from germline, CDR1 is SGHRS and CDR2 is YFSETQ. The data were produced by immunoSEQ multiplex PCR, yet TCRdb's version contains in-frame clones alone and is incomplete. The repertoire has approximately 69,000 clones, roughly nine tenths of them found once; the top ten carry under 0.3%. Source: CD4+ T cells from peripheral blood mononuclear cells, taken in the third trimester of pregnancy. The TCR originated in a female donor in good health, enrolled as a control in a pregnancy study. The J gene is TRBJ1-1, the V gene TRBV5-1, with D perhaps matching TRBD1 (6 bases). CDR3 nucleotide sequence: TGCGCCAGCAGCTTCCAGGACAGCACTGAAGCTTTCTTT. As protein: CASSFQDSTEAFF.